A selection of T cell receptor beta chains follows, all from one sample in a study of control samples from healthy donors and cancer patients. Profiling relied on immunoSEQ multiplex PCR, and the TCRdb table lists in-frame clones only, not all of them. The sample lists about 120,000 clones, 80% to 90% seen once, with under 40% in the top ten. Sequenced sample: blood. These receptors came from a man aged 50 to 60 in good health. Both conserved end residues are part of each CDR3. A D gene is named only where the DNA matches it firmly. Expanded clones are given a class, and other clones once, few, many or no size at all.

cdr3_length clone_size j_call v_call d_call cdr3_aa cdr3_nt
16 NA TRBJ2-1 TRBV4-3 NA CASSLGDLDGVNEQFF TGCGCCAGCAGCCTTGGGGACTTGGACGGCGTCAATGAGCAGTTCTTC
15 NA TRBJ1-2 TRBV30 NA CAWSTETEYFYGYTF TGTGCCTGGAGTACCGAGACGGAATACTTCTATGGCTACACCTTC
14 NA TRBJ1-1 TRBV29-1 TRBD1 CSVLWGTANTEAFF TGCAGCGTCCTCTGGGGGACAGCGAACACTGAAGCTTTCTTT
17 NA TRBJ1-2 TRBV7-2 NA CASSLGVGAGQSRGYTF TGTGCCAGCAGCTTAGGTGTAGGGGCAGGGCAATCGAGGGGCTACACCTTC
15 NA TRBJ2-5 TRBV4-2 TRBD2 CASSQESSGRETQYF TGTGCCAGCAGCCAAGAATCTAGCGGGCGAGAGACCCAGTACTTC
16 NA TRBJ2-1 TRBV5-1 TRBD1 CASSDTGGGSYNEQFF TGCGCCAGCAGCGACACAGGGGGTGGCTCCTACAATGAGCAGTTCTTC
18 NA TRBJ1-1 TRBV10-3 NA CAIRTTFGGGHDNTEAFF TGTGCCATCAGGACCACCTTTGGGGGGGGACACGATAACACTGAAGCTTTCTTT
17 once TRBJ2-5 TRBV9 NA CASSGDRQGRGWETQYF TGTGCCAGCAGCGGGGATCGACAGGGGAGGGGATGGGAGACCCAGTACTTC
13 NA TRBJ1-2 TRBV5-6 NA CASSLGRLYGYTF TGTGCCAGCAGCTTGGGAAGGCTCTATGGCTACACCTTC
14 NA TRBJ1-2 TRBV5-1 NA CASSLNEFNYGYTF TGCGCCAGCAGCTTGAATGAATTTAACTATGGCTACACCTTC
15 NA TRBJ2-7 TRBV11-3 TRBD1 CASSLDGTGYYEQYF TGTGCCAGCAGCTTAGACGGGACAGGGTACTACGAGCAGTACTTC
15 NA TRBJ1-3 TRBV18 NA CASSPGGYSGNTIYF TGTGCCAGCTCACCAGGGGGTTACTCTGGAAACACCATATATTTT
15 NA TRBJ1-3 TRBV5-4 NA CASSLAGGGGNTIYF TGTGCCAGCAGCTTGGCGGGGGGAGGTGGAAACACCATATATTTT
15 NA TRBJ1-1 TRBV5-1 TRBD1 CASSRWTGGNTEAFF TGCGCCAGCAGCAGATGGACAGGGGGGAACACTGAAGCTTTCTTT
15 NA TRBJ1-1 TRBV11-2 NA CASSPSGGMNTEAFF TGTGCCAGCAGTCCCAGTGGGGGGATGAACACTGAAGCTTTCTTT
14 NA TRBJ2-7 TRBV5-4 NA CASRPLIHPNEQYF TGTGCCAGCAGGCCCCTTATCCACCCTAACGAGCAGTACTTC
14 once TRBJ2-7 TRBV21-1 NA CASSKEAVCYEQYF TGTGCCAGCAGCAAAGAAGCGGTATGCTACGAGCAGTACTTC
15 once TRBJ2-5 TRBV5-1 TRBD1 CASSLTGGLEETQYF TGCGCCAGCAGCTTGACAGGGGGCCTCGAAGAGACCCAGTACTTC
14 NA TRBJ2-2 TRBV19 NA CASSTTGIAGELFF TGTGCCAGTAGTACAACAGGGATAGCCGGGGAGCTGTTTTTT
14 NA TRBJ2-7 TRBV6-5 TRBD1 CASSFGTGYYEQYF TGTGCCAGCAGTTTTGGGACAGGTTACTACGAGCAGTACTTC
14 NA TRBJ2-2 TRBV7-2 TRBD2 CASSPGLAAGELFF TGTGCCAGCAGCCCCGGACTAGCTGCCGGGGAGCTGTTTTTT
11 once TRBJ1-1 TRBV2 NA CASSATAEAFF TGTGCCAGCAGTGCAACAGCTGAAGCTTTCTTT
13 NA TRBJ2-1 TRBV6-4 TRBD1 CASSLTGEDEQFF TGTGCCAGCAGTTTGACAGGGGAGGATGAGCAGTTCTTC
15 NA TRBJ1-5 TRBV19 NA CASTGAYQGNQPQHF TGTGCCAGTACGGGGGCGTATCAAGGCAATCAGCCCCAGCATTTT
12 NA TRBJ1-1 TRBV29-1 NA CSTYSMNTEAFF TGCAGCACATATTCCATGAACACTGAAGCTTTCTTT
11 NA TRBJ2-7 TRBV7-2 NA CASSSHLEQYF TGTGCCAGCAGCTCCCACCTAGAGCAGTACTTC
15 once TRBJ1-2 TRBV2 TRBD1 CASSGRDRGAYGYTF TGTGCCAGCAGCGGCCGGGACAGGGGCGCCTATGGCTACACCTTC
15 NA TRBJ2-3 TRBV6-5 NA CASNGNSRITGTQYF TGTGCCAGCAATGGGAACAGCCGGATCACGGGTACGCAGTATTTT
14 NA TRBJ1-5 TRBV24-1 NA CATSTDTSNQPQHF TGTGCCACCAGCACGGACACTAGCAATCAGCCCCAGCATTTT
18 few TRBJ1-2 TRBV27 TRBD1 CASSPRLRDRGLNYGYTF TGTGCCAGCAGTCCCCGGCTGAGGGACAGGGGGCTTAACTATGGCTACACCTTC
15 NA TRBJ2-5 TRBV13 TRBD2 CASSYSGGAWETQYF TGTGCCAGCAGCTATAGCGGGGGGGCCTGGGAGACCCAGTACTTC
16 NA TRBJ1-1 TRBV19 TRBD1 CASTTGTGALSREAFF TGTGCCAGTACCACCGGGACAGGGGCCTTGAGCAGAGAAGCTTTCTTT
15 NA TRBJ2-1 TRBV11-3 TRBD1 CASSVSQGATREQFF TGTGCCAGCAGCGTATCACAGGGGGCGACTAGGGAGCAGTTCTTC
13 NA TRBJ1-6 TRBV24-1 NA CATSESENSPLHF TGTGCCACCAGTGAATCGGAGAATTCACCCCTCCACTTT
13 NA TRBJ2-7 TRBV7-8 NA CASSLRGSYEQYF TGTGCCAGCAGCTTAAGGGGTTCCTACGAGCAGTACTTC